This T cell receptor (beta chain) comes out of a study of neurological immune-mediated disorders. Whole-study results and caveats: CDR3 amino acid sequences of expanded clones were not shared across subjects, a result suggesting private repertoires in all groups.

There are many counts of this clonotype. Antigen specificity is unknown. Between the trimmed V and J ends, which lost 1 base and 0 bases, there was a span of 9 bases. Germline CDR1 and CDR2: SGHRS and YFSETQ. This CDR3 is built from 15 residues. The cDNA was synthesized by means of template-switch 5'RACE, which was carried out with 10-nucleotide random UMIs. MiXCR, applied by TCRdb to the 5' RACE reads, yields one record per CDR3 protein. The data show 70,000 to 95,000 distinct CDR3 sequences, 17% seen once. The TCR originated in a woman in her thirties or forties in good health. This chain joins TRBV5-1 and TRBJ2-3; D is perhaps TRBD1 (5 bases). Sequencing was carried out using PBMCs. This CDR3 reads CASSLMTASTDTQYF. DNA of the CDR3: TGCGCCAGCAGCTTGATGACAGCTAGCACAGATACGCAGTATTTT.